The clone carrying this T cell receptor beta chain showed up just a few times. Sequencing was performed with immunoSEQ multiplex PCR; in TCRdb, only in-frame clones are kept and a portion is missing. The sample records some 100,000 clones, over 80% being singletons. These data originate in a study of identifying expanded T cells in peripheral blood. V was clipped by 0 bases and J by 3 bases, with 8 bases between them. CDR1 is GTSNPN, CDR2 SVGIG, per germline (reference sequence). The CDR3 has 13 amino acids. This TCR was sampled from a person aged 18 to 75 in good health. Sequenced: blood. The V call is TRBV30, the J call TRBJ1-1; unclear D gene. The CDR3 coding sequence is TGTGCCTGGAGTGTACTCGGAGACACTGAAGCTTTCTTT. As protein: CAWSVLGDTEAFF.